Listed below are T cell receptor beta chains from one sample, sequenced in a study of T-cell memory formation after mild COVID-19. TCRdb passed the 5' RACE reads through MiXCR, listing each CDR3 protein once. The sample consists of over 55,000 distinct CDR3 sequences, over 9% of them appearing once. Sequenced: PBMCs or a T cell subset sorted from them (not recorded which). All receptors derive from a man aged 18-30 years who had mild COVID-19 (a few samples of this study predate the infection). Cell type and time point are not known. CDR3s include the opening cysteine and the closing phenylalanine or tryptophan. A D gene is named only where the DNA matches it firmly. Rows give clone size only sometimes, using once, few, many, or a class for an expanded clone.

CDR3	DNA	J	V	D	size
CASSQVVNQPQHF	TGCGCCAGCAGCCAAGTCGTCAATCAGCCCCAGCATTTT	TRBJ1-5	TRBV4-3	-	many
CASSPDTYGYTF	TGTGCCAGCAGCCCGGACACCTATGGCTACACCTTC	TRBJ1-2	TRBV7-2	-	-
CASTRPGQKYGYTF	TGTGCCAGCACGAGACCGGGACAGAAGTATGGCTACACCTTC	TRBJ1-2	TRBV11-2	TRBD1	many
CASSWGRKDTQYF	TGCGCCAGCAGCTGGGGGCGGAAAGATACGCAGTATTTT	TRBJ2-3	TRBV5-1	-	-
CAIAGSDQRGNDEQFF	TGTGCCATCGCGGGCTCAGACCAGCGGGGAAACGATGAGCAGTTCTTC	TRBJ2-1	TRBV10-3	TRBD2	many
CASSSQSGRFGYTF	TGTGCCAGCAGTTCTCAGTCCGGAAGGTTTGGCTACACCTTC	TRBJ1-2	TRBV5-6	-	few
CATSDRTGGPILGGYTF	TGTGCCACCAGTGATCGGACAGGGGGCCCGATACTAGGAGGCTACACCTTC	TRBJ1-2	TRBV24-1	TRBD1	many
CASSSRGAPNTGELFF	TGCGCCAGCAGCTCCCGGGGGGCGCCGAACACCGGGGAGCTGTTTTTT	TRBJ2-2	TRBV5-1	-	many
CASSLAGDVRGKLFF	TGTGCCAGCAGCTTAGCAGGGGATGTCCGCGGAAAACTGTTTTTT	TRBJ1-4	TRBV7-9	-	few
CASSLIRSGANVLTF	TGTGCCAGCAGCTTAATCCGCTCTGGGGCCAACGTCCTGACTTTC	TRBJ2-6	TRBV11-2	-	few
CASSKSGGAMDEQFF	TGTGCCAGCAGTAAAAGCGGGGGGGCAATGGATGAGCAGTTCTTC	TRBJ2-1	TRBV6-4	TRBD2	few
CSSSQATGFQPQHF	TGCTCCAGCAGCCAGGCGACAGGGTTTCAGCCCCAGCATTTT	TRBJ1-5	TRBV5-1	TRBD1	-
CASSQDILAGGYTDTQYF	TGCGCCAGCAGCCAAGATATCCTAGCGGGGGGATACACAGATACGCAGTATTTT	TRBJ2-3	TRBV4-3	TRBD2	few
CSATPAASGADTQYF	TGCAGTGCTACCCCAGCGGCCTCAGGTGCAGATACGCAGTATTTT	TRBJ2-3	TRBV20-1	-	-
CASTPNTLSGANVLTF	TGTGCCAGCACCCCGAACACCCTCTCTGGGGCCAACGTCCTGACTTTC	TRBJ2-6	TRBV7-3	-	-
CASSLEAGRGPVPRPDTQYF	TGCGCCAGCAGCTTGGAGGCGGGTCGGGGACCAGTACCACGGCCAGATACGCAGTATTTT	TRBJ2-3	TRBV5-1	-	many
CSAKTGSSSYEQYF	TGCAGTGCTAAGACAGGGTCTTCGTCCTACGAGCAGTACTTC	TRBJ2-7	TRBV20-1	TRBD1	few
CASSPFGQGNYGYTF	TGCGCCAGCAGCCCGTTTGGACAGGGAAACTATGGCTACACCTTC	TRBJ1-2	TRBV5-1	TRBD1	-
CASSQDFPGLAGETQYF	TGCGCCAGCAGCCAAGATTTTCCAGGACTAGCTGGAGAGACCCAGTACTTC	TRBJ2-5	TRBV4-1	TRBD2	-
CARGFYNSPLHF	TGCGCCCGGGGCTTCTATAATTCACCCCTCCACTTT	TRBJ1-6	TRBV20-1	-	few
CASSRSWGGYTEAFF	TGTGCCAGCAGTCGATCCTGGGGGGGATACACTGAAGCTTTCTTT	TRBJ1-1	TRBV12-3/TRBV12-4	-	-
CASSRTGGRGYEQYF	TGCGCCAGCAGTCGGACAGGGGGACGAGGGTACGAGCAGTACTTC	TRBJ2-7	TRBV5-1	TRBD1	many
CASTPTAGAQETQYF	TGTGCCAGCACTCCCACGGCAGGGGCACAAGAGACCCAGTACTTC	TRBJ2-5	TRBV6-5	-	many
CASRPTGIGQETQYF	TGTGCCAGCAGGCCCACAGGGATTGGCCAAGAGACCCAGTACTTC	TRBJ2-5	TRBV5-4	-	few
CASSPSSSGANVLTF	TGTGCCAGCAGCCCGTCGTCCTCTGGGGCCAACGTCCTGACTTTC	TRBJ2-6	TRBV6-2/TRBV6-3	-	-
CSAGTASTDTQYF	TGCAGTGCTGGGACAGCTAGCACAGATACGCAGTATTTT	TRBJ2-3	TRBV20-1	TRBD1	-
CSVVEYLSYEQYF	TGCAGCGTTGTGGAATACCTCTCCTACGAGCAGTACTTC	TRBJ2-7	TRBV29-1	-	many
CASSYGTGSTDTQYF	TGTGCCAGCAGTTACGGGACAGGTTCCACAGATACGCAGTATTTT	TRBJ2-3	TRBV6-4	TRBD1	-
CSGMGQNQETQYF	TGCAGTGGGATGGGACAGAACCAAGAGACCCAGTACTTC	TRBJ2-5	TRBV20-1	TRBD1	-
CASSAAGTGGYTF	TGTGCCAGCAGCGCAGCCGGGACCGGTGGCTACACCTTC	TRBJ1-2	TRBV12-3/TRBV12-4	-	-
CATSKGGRQPQHF	TGTGCCACCAGCAAGGGGGGCAGGCAGCCCCAGCATTTT	TRBJ1-5	TRBV24-1	-	few
CASSGLANTGELFF	TGTGCCAGTTCGGGACTAGCGAACACCGGGGAGCTGTTTTTT	TRBJ2-2	TRBV2	TRBD2	few
CASSVGSGIDTQYF	TGTGCCAGCAGCGTAGGATCTGGCATAGATACGCAGTATTTT	TRBJ2-3	TRBV9	-	-
CASSRDIMNTEAFF	TGTGCCAGCAGCAGGGACATCATGAACACTGAAGCTTTCTTT	TRBJ1-1	TRBV2	-	many
CAIASPTGAQETQYF	TGTGCCATCGCCTCCCCTACAGGGGCCCAAGAGACCCAGTACTTC	TRBJ2-5	TRBV10-3	TRBD1	few
CASSRRYNEQFF	TGTGCCAGCAGCCGGCGATACAATGAGCAGTTCTTC	TRBJ2-1	TRBV7-9	-	many
CASSTGTPSYEQYF	TGTGCCAGCAGTACCGGGACACCCTCCTACGAGCAGTACTTC	TRBJ2-7	TRBV6-2/TRBV6-3	-	-
CASSFGSNEKLFF	TGTGCCAGCAGCTTTGGCAGCAATGAAAAACTGTTTTTT	TRBJ1-4	TRBV5-6	-	few
CASSFLLGTKAFF	TGTGCCAGCAGCTTTTTATTGGGCACTAAAGCTTTCTTT	TRBJ1-1	TRBV7-9	-	-
CASSYGGWTDTQYF	TGTGCCAGCAGTTACGGCGGCTGGACAGATACGCAGTATTTT	TRBJ2-3	TRBV6-6	-	-
CSASQAGVADTQYF	TGCAGTGCTAGTCAAGCGGGGGTGGCAGATACGCAGTATTTT	TRBJ2-3	TRBV20-1	TRBD2	-
CASSGGAGGADQPQHF	TGTGCCAGCAGCGGAGGAGCAGGGGGCGCGGATCAGCCCCAGCATTTT	TRBJ1-5	TRBV3-1	TRBD1	few